This TCR beta chain emerged from a study of T cells in Graves' hyperthyroidism and ophthalmopathy. The CDR3 regions of TCR beta were amplified from RNA transcripts. An initial round of RT-PCR targeting the TCR CDR3 relied on the HTBI primer set. Using its own MiXCR run on the multiplex PCR reads, TCRdb lists one record per CDR3 protein. The profile covers 600,000 to 650,000 distinct CDR3 sequences, with roughly 17% appearing a single time and approximately 3.9% taken by the ten largest. This clonotype has a count of ten or more. The CDR3 runs to 12 residues. Trimming took off 8 bases at V and 3 bases at J, with 9 bases between the two ends. Germline V CDR1 and CDR2: SNHLY, FYNNEI.

This clonotype was obtained from a woman in her twenties or thirties with Graves' hyperthyroidism. The sample taken for sequencing was blood. This chain joins TRBV2 and TRBJ2-3; D is perhaps TRBD2 (6 bases). Written as DNA, the CDR3 is TGTGCCAGCGACGGGAGTACAGATACGCAGTATTTT. Protein product: CASDGSTDTQYF.